This TCR beta chain emerged from a study of T-cell memory formation after mild COVID-19. General study points: Certain responding clones were present in pre-infection memory, suggesting participation of cross-reactive memory. A balance of CD4 and CD8 characterized clones contracting day 15 to 85, whereas later expanders leaned CD4+. Contracting clones localized mainly to CM and EM when CD4+ and mainly to EMRA when CD8+.

TCRdb analysed the 5' RACE reads with MiXCR anew, one entry per CDR3 protein. The table includes roughly 560,000 distinct CDR3 sequences, roughly 20% detected once. About this clonotype: What it binds is not known.

The sample comprised PBMCs or a T cell subset sorted from them (not recorded which). The receptor's source is an adult woman who had mild COVID-19 (a few samples of this study predate the infection). Cell type and time point are not known.

CDR3 amino acids: CASSLGQSYYEQYF. The CDR3 region has the DNA TGTGCCAGCAGCTTAGGGCAATCGTACTACGAGCAGTACTTC. The genes are TRBV7-9 and TRBJ2-7, with D uncertain. V lost 1 base, J lost 3 bases, and 10 bases lay in between. The germline V gene has CDR1 SEHNR and CDR2 FQNEAQ (reference sequence). The CDR3 is 14 residues long.